Listed here are 27 T cell receptor beta chains from one sample, sequenced in a study of human T cells and chemical hapten exposure. Regarding time point: pre-sensitization, week 0. Treatment noted: therapeutic diphenylcyclopropenone sensitization with weekly scalp DPC. TCRdb re-called the RACE reads with MiXCR, one entry per CDR3 protein. This sample has more than 300,000 distinct CDR3 sequences; 5.1% occur once, and the top ten carry just over 2.5%. Here the sequenced sample was whole blood, taken in connection with sensitization to the hapten diphenylcyclopropenone (DPC). These receptors all come from a woman aged 45-60 years with alopecia areata. Some clones in this sample may be carry-over from other donors' samples.

This clonotype was found a few times. The chain employs TRBV7-2 and TRBJ2-7; 7 bases map to TRBD1. This CDR3 comprises 14 residues. V lost 4 bases, J lost 3 bases, and 6 bases stayed unmatched. Germline lookup yields CDR1 SGHTA and CDR2 FQGNSA. The CDR3, as DNA: TGTGCCAGCAGCTCGTCCCGGGACAGCTACGAGCAGTACTTC. The encoded protein is CASSSSRDSYEQYF.

The V and J genes are TRBV6-6 and TRBJ1-5; D is ambiguous. Looked up from germline, CDR1 is MNHNY and CDR2 is SVGAGI (reference sequence). The V and J ends lost 6 bases and 5 bases respectively, with 20 bases between them. The length of the CDR3 is 16 residues. The CDR3 sequence: CASSRFVRGVHQPQHF. The CDR3 DNA follows: TGTGCCAGCAGCCGCTTCGTTAGAGGCGTTCATCAGCCCCAGCATTTT.

Many counts were recorded for this clonotype. The CDR3 nucleotides are TGTGCCAGCAGCTTTCTGGGCGAGGCCACAGATACGCAGTATTTT. This encodes CASSFLGEATDTQYF. This chain connects TRBV11-3 to TRBJ2-3; D gene unclear. From germline, CDR1 is SGHNT and CDR2 YENEEA. V gave up 3 bases and J gave up 2 bases, with 12 bases separating them. There are 15 residues in the CDR3.

At least ten counts were recorded for this clonotype. The V and J genes are TRBV7-6 and TRBJ1-2; D unresolved. Trimming took off 4 bases at V and 4 bases at J, with 13 bases between the two ends. CDR3 length equals 14 residues. Germline values: CDR1 SGHVS, CDR2 FNYEAQ. This chain's CDR3 is CASSSGPRGYGYTF. The CDR3 coding sequence is TGTGCCAGCAGCTCCGGGCCCCGGGGCTATGGCTACACCTTC.

The chain links TRBV29-1 to TRBJ2-5; D uncertain. Trimming left V 3 bases short and J 5 bases short, with 4 bases between. Germline V CDR1 and CDR2: SQVTM, ANQGSEA. The CDR3 totals 10 residues. Here the CDR3 reads CSVDVETQYF. Here the CDR3 DNA reads TGCAGCGTTGACGTGGAGACCCAGTACTTC.

This clonotype was seen repeatedly, ten times or more. The chain uses TRBV2 and TRBJ2-3; D perhaps matches TRBD2 (5 bases). CDR3 length: 13 amino acids. Trimming removed 4 bases from V and 2 bases from J, with 7 bases in between. The germline gives CDR1 SNHLY, CDR2 FYNNEI. CDR3 residues: CASSGEFTDTQYF. The CDR3 DNA follows: TGTGCCAGCAGTGGGGAGTTCACAGATACGCAGTATTTT.

The table lists this clonotype with many counts. J is TRBJ2-7 and V is TRBV5-4, with 13 positions matching TRBD2. This CDR3 has 15 residues. Germline CDR1 SGHNT, CDR2 YYREEE (reference sequence). V shed 5 bases and J 2 bases; nucleotides not matched to a gene: 4. The CDR3 spells CASRAGTSGTYEQYF. The CDR3 nucleotides are TGTGCCAGCAGAGCTGGGACTAGCGGGACCTACGAGCAGTACTTC. The variable domain in full, with the rest retrieved from reference TRBV5-4 and TRBJ2-7, is ETGVTQSPTHLIKTRGQQVTLRCSSQSGHNTVSWYQQALGQGPQFIFQYYREEENGRGNFPPRFSGLQFPNYSSELNVNALELDDSALYLCASRAGTSGTYEQYFGPGTRLTVT.

V is TRBV20-1 and J is TRBJ2-7; D is unresolved. V was cut by 6 bases and J by 5 bases, with 11 bases left in between. Germline V gene sequence: CDR1 DFQATT, CDR2 SNEGSKA (reference sequence). This CDR3 comprises 11 residues. The CDR3 region is CSARIIHEQYF. The CDR3, as DNA: TGCAGTGCCCGTATAATCCACGAGCAGTACTTC.

In its sample, this clonotype was seen many times. V gene TRBV7-9 combines with J gene TRBJ2-5; D unresolved. The germline V gene has CDR1 SEHNR and CDR2 FQNEAQ (reference sequence). This CDR3 is 13 amino acids long. V lost 1 base and J lost 7, with 10 bases in between. As DNA, the CDR3 is TGTGCCAGCAGCTTAGACGGCGCGGCGACCCAGTACTTC. Translation gives CASSLDGAATQYF.

This clonotype has a count of ten or more. The chain joins TRBV6-2 or TRBV6-3 to TRBJ1-2, with D hard to call. V was cut by 0 bases and J by 4 bases, with 9 bases left in between. The CDR3 has 14 residues. CDR1 MNHEY and CDR2 SVGEGT come from the germline V gene. The CDR3 reads CASSYSRSGYGYTF. The CDR3 nucleotides are TGTGCCAGCAGTTACTCGAGGTCTGGCTATGGCTACACCTTC.

V and J are TRBV2 and TRBJ1-5; no clear D. Germline CDR1 and CDR2: SNHLY and FYNNEI. This CDR3 comprises 15 residues. The V end lost 0 bases, the J end lost 0 bases, and 6 bases lay between the germline ends. CDR3 in DNA: TGTGCCAGCAGTGAAGCGCGGGATAGCAATCAGCCCCAGCATTTT. Protein: CASSEARDSNQPQHF.

The J gene is TRBJ2-1, the V gene TRBV20-1, with D possibly TRBD2 on 5 matching bases. V was clipped by 4 bases and J by 4 bases, with 11 bases between them. In germline, CDR1 is DFQATT, CDR2 SNEGSKA (reference sequence). The CDR3 is made up of 13 amino acids. DNA of the CDR3: TGCAGTGCTAAAGAGCGGTGGTACAATGAGCAGTTCTTC. Protein sequence: CSAKERWYNEQFF.

This clonotype was counted only a few times. The CDR3 DNA follows: TGCAGTGCTAGAGGGACAGGGGGCACAGATACGCAGTATTTT. Protein product: CSARGTGGTDTQYF. The genes are TRBV20-1 and TRBJ2-3; TRBD1 matches at 9 bases. CDR1 is DFQATT and CDR2 is SNEGSKA in the germline V gene (reference sequence). With 1 base clipped from V and 1 base from J, the junction kept 0 bases outside the gene matches. This CDR3 region has 14 residues.

This clonotype was seen repeatedly, ten times or more. V gene TRBV4-1 combines with J gene TRBJ2-1; 12 nucleotides align to TRBD2. Germline values: CDR1 MGHRA, CDR2 YSYEKL. Trimming took 3 bases from V and 5 from J; bases not matched to a gene: 5. This CDR3 contains 16 residues. Here the CDR3 reads CASSHPSSGGDNEQFF. CDR3 DNA sequence: TGCGCCAGCAGCCACCCGTCTAGCGGGGGGGACAATGAGCAGTTCTTC.

The chain uses TRBV12-3 or TRBV12-4 and TRBJ1-1; perhaps TRBD1 as D (6 bases). CDR3 size: 14 residues. Trimming removed 6 bases from V and 5 bases from J, with 16 bases in between. The CDR3 sequence is CASRGAGAWTEAFF. DNA of the CDR3: TGTGCCAGCAGGGGGGCCGGGGCGTGGACTGAAGCTTTCTTT.

This clonotype was seen more than once but under ten times. The genes are TRBV5-1 and TRBJ1-6; TRBD1 might be the D (6 bases). Between the trimmed V and J ends, which lost 0 bases and 3 bases, there was a span of 13 bases. This CDR3 comprises 17 residues. Per the germline V gene, CDR1 is SGHRS and CDR2 is YFSETQ. The CDR3 bases are TGCGCCAGCAGCTTGGAGGCAGGGGATTTCTATAATTCACCCCTCCACTTT. Translated: CASSLEAGDFYNSPLHF.

The CDR3 spells CAWSVGPGKITF. DNA for the CDR3: TGTGCCTGGAGTGTAGGCCCAGGGAAGATTACCTTC. The V gene is TRBV30, the J gene TRBJ1-2; tentatively, D is TRBD1 (5 bases). Trimming stripped 0 bases from V and 14 bases from J, with 16 bases between. Germline V gives CDR1 GTSNPN, CDR2 SVGIG (reference sequence). This CDR3 comprises 12 residues.

Ten or more counts support this clonotype. V usage is TRBV28 and J usage is TRBJ2-1, with a possible D match to TRBD2 (7 bases). V dropped 3 bases and J dropped 10 bases, with 13 bases sitting between them. The CDR3 runs 13 residues. Per the germline V gene, CDR1 is MDHEN and CDR2 is SYDVKM. CDR3 residues: CASSLGAGAEQFF. The CDR3 nucleotides are TGTGCCAGCAGTTTGGGGGCGGGAGCCGAGCAGTTCTTC.

This clonotype was found a few times. This rearrangement joins TRBV28 to TRBJ2-6, with 7 bases aligning to TRBD1. Losses at the gene ends were 5 bases for V and 0 bases for J; bases not matched to a gene: 4. The CDR3 runs to 16 residues. The germline V gene encodes CDR1 MDHEN and CDR2 SYDVKM. CDR3 nucleotide sequence: TGTGCCAGCAGTCCGGGACAGACCTCTGGGGCCAACGTCCTGACTTTC. This codes for CASSPGQTSGANVLTF.

This clonotype was seen many times. This chain uses TRBV12-3 or TRBV12-4 with TRBJ2-2; D gene uncertain. V lost 6 bases, J lost 2 bases, and 13 bases lay in between. The CDR3 is 15 residues long. CDR3 residues: CASSFRASNTGELFF. The CDR3 bases are TGTGCCAGCAGCTTCCGGGCCTCCAACACCGGGGAGCTGTTTTTT.

This clonotype was seen a handful of times. The V gene is TRBV10-3, the J gene TRBJ1-4; 8 bases map to TRBD1. The CDR3 contains 15 residues. The trim removed 3 bases at V and 4 bases at J, leaving 4 bases unmatched. In germline, CDR1 is ENHRY, CDR2 SYGVKD. CDR3 residues: CAISEGTGFNEKLFF. As DNA, the CDR3 is TGTGCCATCAGTGAAGGGACAGGATTTAATGAAAAACTGTTTTTT.

The chain carries TRBV5-1 and TRBJ1-6, with D perhaps TRBD1 (5 bases). The ends were cut back, 0 bases at V and 10 bases at J, with 14 bases in the middle. Germline V gives CDR1 SGHRS, CDR2 YFSETQ. The length of the CDR3 is 15 residues. CDR3 DNA: TGCGCCAGCAGCTTGGACGGTCAGGGTCAATCACCCCTCCACTTT. Protein: CASSLDGQGQSPLHF.

This clonotype came up a few times. V is TRBV14 and J is TRBJ2-2; no clear D gene. Germline V CDR1 and CDR2: SGHDN, FVKESK. The V gene lost 1 base and the J gene lost 6 bases, with 12 bases spanning the gap. The CDR3 loop spans 15 amino acids. CDR3 protein: CASSQGRSEPGELFF. CDR3 DNA: TGTGCCAGCAGCCAAGGTAGATCGGAACCCGGGGAGCTGTTTTTT.

V and J are TRBV6-1 and TRBJ2-1; no definite D call. The CDR3 spans 10 residues. V shed 7 bases and J shed 4 bases, with 2 bases lying between them. Looked up from germline, CDR1 is MNHNS and CDR2 is SASEGT. CDR3 region: CASMYNEQFF. CDR3 nucleotides: TGTGCCAGCATGTACAATGAGCAGTTCTTC.

This clonotype has ten or more counts. The chain recombines TRBV6-2 or TRBV6-3 with TRBJ2-7, with TRBD1 as a possible D gene (5 bases). Germline CDR1 MNHEY, CDR2 SVGEGT. The CDR3 consists of 12 residues. V lost 6 bases, J lost 6 bases, and 12 bases lay in between. The CDR3 sequence is CASSSVGLEQYF. Here the CDR3 DNA reads TGTGCCAGCAGCTCTGTGGGGCTCGAGCAGTACTTC.

The chain is built from TRBV4-1 and TRBJ1-1, with D maybe TRBD1 (6 bases). V was cut by 2 bases and J by 5 bases, with 18 bases left in between. The CDR3 loop spans 16 amino acids. The germline V gene encodes CDR1 MGHRA and CDR2 YSYEKL. The CDR3 region has the DNA TGCGCCAGCAGCCAACCGCTACAGGGACGAGGGACTGAAGCTTTCTTT. This sequence encodes CASSQPLQGRGTEAFF.

This clonotype was seen at least ten times. The chain recombines TRBV12-3 or TRBV12-4 with TRBJ2-3; TRBD2 is a possible D gene (6 bases). CDR3 length: 13 amino acids. V gave up 1 base and J gave up 6 bases, with 8 bases separating them. CDR3 loop: CASSLGREDTQYF. CDR3 nucleotide sequence: TGTGCCAGCAGTTTAGGCCGGGAGGATACGCAGTATTTT.